The source of this T cell receptor beta chain is a study of response to subunit inactivated influenza vaccine. Study outcomes and limitations: New T cells are recruited in small numbers by each seasonal influenza vaccination, according to the authors' suggestion.

The CDR3 totals 13 residues. V shed 4 bases, J shed 2 bases, and the junction held 3 bases outside the gene matches. Germline CDR1 and CDR2: SQVTM and ANQGSEA. Comments on this clonotype: What it binds is not known.

TCRdb reanalysed the RT-PCR reads using MiXCR and keeps one entry per CDR3 protein. The data contain fewer than 750,000 distinct CDR3 sequences, 14% of them singletons. This receptor was obtained from a man between 45 and 60 years old who received an inactivated influenza vaccine. Sequenced here: PBMCs from blood, sampled 11 to 12 days after vaccination. V usage is TRBV29-1 and J usage is TRBJ2-7, with 9 bases that match TRBD1. The CDR3, as DNA: TGCAGCGTTGTTGACAGGGGGGCCTACGAGCAGTACTTC. The encoded protein is CSVVDRGAYEQYF.